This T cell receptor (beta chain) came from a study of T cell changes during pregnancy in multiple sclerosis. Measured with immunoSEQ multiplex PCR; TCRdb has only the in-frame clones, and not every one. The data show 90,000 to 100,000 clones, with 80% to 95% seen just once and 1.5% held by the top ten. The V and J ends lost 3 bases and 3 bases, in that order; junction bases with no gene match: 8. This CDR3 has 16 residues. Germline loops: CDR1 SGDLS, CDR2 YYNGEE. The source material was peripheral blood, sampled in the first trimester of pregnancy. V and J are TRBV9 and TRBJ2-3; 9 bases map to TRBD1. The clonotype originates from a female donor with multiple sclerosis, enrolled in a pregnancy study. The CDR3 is CASSGRRDRVTDTQYF. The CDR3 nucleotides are TGTGCCAGCAGCGGCCGCCGGGACAGGGTGACAGATACGCAGTATTTT.